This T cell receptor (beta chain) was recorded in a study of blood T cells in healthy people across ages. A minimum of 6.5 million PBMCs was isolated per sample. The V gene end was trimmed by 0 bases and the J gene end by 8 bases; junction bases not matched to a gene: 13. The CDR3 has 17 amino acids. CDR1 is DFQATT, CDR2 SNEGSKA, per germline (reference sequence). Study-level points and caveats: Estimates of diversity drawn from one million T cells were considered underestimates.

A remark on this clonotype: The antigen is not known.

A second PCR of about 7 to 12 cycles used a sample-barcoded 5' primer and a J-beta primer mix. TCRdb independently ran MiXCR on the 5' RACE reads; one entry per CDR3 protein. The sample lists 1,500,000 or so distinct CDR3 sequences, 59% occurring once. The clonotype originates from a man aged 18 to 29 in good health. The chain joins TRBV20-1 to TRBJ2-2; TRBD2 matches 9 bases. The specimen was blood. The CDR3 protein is CSARDGRRAGGSGELFF. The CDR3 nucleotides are TGCAGTGCTAGAGATGGTCGACGAGCGGGGGGCTCGGGGGAGCTGTTTTTT.